These 3 T cell receptor beta chains came from one sample sequenced in a study of blood T cell repertoires in COVID-19. Clones were read by immunoSEQ multiplex PCR, and TCRdb kept only the in-frame ones, dropping some. The repertoire holds over 200,000 clones, about nine tenths seen once, with roughly 2.3% in the top ten. The sample taken for sequencing was peripheral blood. These TCRs come from a man aged 25 to 45 who had recovered from COVID-19.

J is TRBJ1-5 and V is TRBV7-8; D is possibly TRBD1 (6 bases). The CDR3 is 13 amino acids. From germline, CDR1 is SGHVS and CDR2 FQNEAQ. The germline V and J ends were trimmed by 7 bases and 1 base, with 8 bases remaining between them. As DNA, the CDR3 is TGTGCCAGCAACGACAGGAGCAATCAGCCCCAGCATTTT. Translated, it gives CASNDRSNQPQHF.

This clone was found a few times. V gene TRBV7-2 combines with J gene TRBJ2-1; no firm D call. V lost 1 base, J lost 5 bases, and 9 bases lay in between. Germline CDR1 reads SGHTA; CDR2 reads FQGNSA. The CDR3 sequence is 14 residues long. CDR3 sequence (DNA): TGTGCCAGCAGCTTAGTAGTCCGGGACAATGAGCAGTTCTTC. This codes for CASSLVVRDNEQFF.

This rearrangement joins TRBV7-9 to TRBJ2-1; tentative D call: TRBD1 (6 bases). Germline V gene data show CDR1 as SEHNR and CDR2 as FQNEAQ (reference sequence). The V and J ends lost 5 bases and 5 bases respectively, with 16 bases between them. This CDR3 comprises 15 residues. CDR3 DNA sequence: TGTGCCAGCAGCCCCCCATGGACAGAGAACAATGAGCAGTTCTTC. Its translation: CASSPPWTENNEQFF.